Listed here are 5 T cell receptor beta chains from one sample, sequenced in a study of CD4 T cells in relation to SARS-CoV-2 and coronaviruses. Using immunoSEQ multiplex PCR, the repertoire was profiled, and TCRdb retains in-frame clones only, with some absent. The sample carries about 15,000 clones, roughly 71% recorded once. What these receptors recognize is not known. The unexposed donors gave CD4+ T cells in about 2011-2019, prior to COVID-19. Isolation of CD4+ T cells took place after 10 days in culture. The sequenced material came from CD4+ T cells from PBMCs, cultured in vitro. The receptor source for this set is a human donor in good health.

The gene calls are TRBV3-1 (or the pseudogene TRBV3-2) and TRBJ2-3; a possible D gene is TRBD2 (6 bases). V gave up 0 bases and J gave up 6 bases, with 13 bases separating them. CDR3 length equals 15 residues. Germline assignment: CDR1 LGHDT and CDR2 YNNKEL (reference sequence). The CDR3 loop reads CASSQDSRDLDTQYF. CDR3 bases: TGTGCCAGCAGCCAAGATTCGCGGGATTTGGATACGCAGTATTTT.

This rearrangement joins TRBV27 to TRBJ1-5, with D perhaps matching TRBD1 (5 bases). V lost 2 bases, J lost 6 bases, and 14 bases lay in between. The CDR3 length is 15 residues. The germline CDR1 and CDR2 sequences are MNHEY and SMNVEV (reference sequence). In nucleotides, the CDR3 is TGTGCCAGCAGTTTAGCAGGGAATTTAGGTCAGCCCCAGCATTTT. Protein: CASSLAGNLGQPQHF.

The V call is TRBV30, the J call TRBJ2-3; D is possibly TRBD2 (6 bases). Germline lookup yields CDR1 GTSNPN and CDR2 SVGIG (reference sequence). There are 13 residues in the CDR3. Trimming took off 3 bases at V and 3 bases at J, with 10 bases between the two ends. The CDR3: CAWRWDFTDTQYF. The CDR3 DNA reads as TGTGCCTGGAGATGGGACTTTACAGATACGCAGTATTTT.

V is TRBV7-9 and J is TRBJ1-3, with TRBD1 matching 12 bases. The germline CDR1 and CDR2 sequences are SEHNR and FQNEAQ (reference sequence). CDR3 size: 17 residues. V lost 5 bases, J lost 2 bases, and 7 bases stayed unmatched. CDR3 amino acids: CASSQGQGARAGNTIYF. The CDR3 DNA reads TGTGCCAGCAGCCAGGGACAGGGGGCGAGGGCTGGAAACACCATATATTTT.

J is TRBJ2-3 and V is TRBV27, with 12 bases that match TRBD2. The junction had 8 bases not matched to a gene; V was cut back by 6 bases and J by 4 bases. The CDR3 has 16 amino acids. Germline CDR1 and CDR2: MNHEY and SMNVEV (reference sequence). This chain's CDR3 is CASRRRLAGAPDTQYF. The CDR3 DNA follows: TGTGCCAGCAGGAGGAGACTAGCGGGAGCCCCAGATACGCAGTATTTT.